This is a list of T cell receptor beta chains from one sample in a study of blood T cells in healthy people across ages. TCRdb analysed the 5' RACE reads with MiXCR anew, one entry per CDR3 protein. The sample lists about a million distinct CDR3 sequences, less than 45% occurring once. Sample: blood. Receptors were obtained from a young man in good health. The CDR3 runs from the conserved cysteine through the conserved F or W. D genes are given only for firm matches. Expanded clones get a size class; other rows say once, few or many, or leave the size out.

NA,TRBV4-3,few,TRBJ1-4,TGCGCCAGCAGCCAAGATTTGACAGTCAATGAAAAACTGTTTTTT,CASSQDLTVNEKLFF
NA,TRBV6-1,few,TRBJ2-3,TGTGCCAGCAGTGAAGCGGGAGCTACGCAGTATTTT,CASSEAGATQYF
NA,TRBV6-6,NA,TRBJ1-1,TGTGCTACCGATAGGGGGGGGACTGAAGCTTTCTTT,CATDRGGTEAFF
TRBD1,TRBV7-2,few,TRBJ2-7,TGTGCCAGCAGCTTAGATGGCCAGGGGGCGTCGGGGTACGAGCAGTACTTC,CASSLDGQGASGYEQYF
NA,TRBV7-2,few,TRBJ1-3,TGTGCCAGCAGCTTAGGTCAGGGGCGAAACACCATATATTTT,CASSLGQGRNTIYF
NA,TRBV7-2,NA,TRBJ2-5,TGTGCCAGCAGTTTAGGGGAGTATAATGAGCAGTACTTC,CASSLGEYNEQYF
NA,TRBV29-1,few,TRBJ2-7,TGCAGCGCTGAGGACACCGCGGTGTTCTACAATGAGCAGTACTTC,CSAEDTAVFYNEQYF
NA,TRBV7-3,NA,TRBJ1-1,TGTTCCAGCAGCCTGGGTAACACTGAAGCTTTCTTT,CSSSLGNTEAFF
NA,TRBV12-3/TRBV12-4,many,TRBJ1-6,TGTGCCAGCAGCTCCGGTAATTCACCCCTCCACTTT,CASSSGNSPLHF
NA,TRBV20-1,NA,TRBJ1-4,TGCGGCTCGTCGGGCGGGTATGAAAAACTGTTTTTT,CGSSGGYEKLFF
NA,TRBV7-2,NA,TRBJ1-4,TGTGCCAGCAGCTTCTTCGACAGTAATGAAAAACTGTTTTTT,CASSFFDSNEKLFF
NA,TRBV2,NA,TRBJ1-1,TGTGCCAGCGAAATCTCTACAGGGAGCACTGAAGCTTTCTTT,CASEISTGSTEAFF
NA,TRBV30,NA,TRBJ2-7,TGTGCCTGGAGTGTATCAGGGTTAGACGAGCAGTACTTC,CAWSVSGLDEQYF
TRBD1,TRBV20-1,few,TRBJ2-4,TGCAGTGCTACAAAGACAGGGGGCGAGAAGATCGACATTCAGTACTTC,CSATKTGGEKIDIQYF
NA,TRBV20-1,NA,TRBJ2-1,TGCAGTGCTAGGGGCCTCGCCAGCTCCTACAATGAGCAGTTCTTC,CSARGLASSYNEQFF
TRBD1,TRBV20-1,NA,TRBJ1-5,TGCAGTGCGTATTCAGGGGGAGGCAATCAGCCCCAGCATTTT,CSAYSGGGNQPQHF
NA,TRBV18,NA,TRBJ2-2,TGTGCCAGCTCACCATCTATCGTGAGCGGGGAGCTGTTTTTT,CASSPSIVSGELFF
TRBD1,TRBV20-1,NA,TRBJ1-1,TGCAGACCTGGACAGGGGGCGACTGAAGCTTTCTTT,CRPGQGATEAFF